This entry lists 26 T cell receptor beta chains sequenced from one sample in a study of shared clonotypes between healthy human individuals. CD8 cells regarded as naive lacked CD45RO, were positively chosen for CCR7, and omitted terminally differentiated effector memory CD45RA+ cells. The protocol was immunoSEQ multiplex PCR, while the TCRdb copy is restricted to in-frame clones and leaves out a portion. The data contain under 1 million clones, more than 85% of them singletons. Sequences were obtained from naive CD8+ T cells sorted from blood. These receptors came from a man aged 30 to 45 in good health.

The chain is built from TRBV19 and TRBJ2-5, with D possibly matching TRBD2 (7 bases). Germline loops: CDR1 LNHDA, CDR2 SQIVND (reference sequence). CDR3 size: 15 residues. Trimming stripped 3 bases from V and 5 bases from J, with 16 bases between. The CDR3 loop reads CASSMGGGGLETQYF. The DNA for the CDR3 is TGTGCCAGTAGTATGGGGGGCGGGGGACTGGAGACCCAGTACTTC. Supplemented by reference TRBV19 and TRBJ2-5, the full variable domain reads DGGITQSPKYLFRKEGQNVTLSCEQNLNHDAMYWYRQDPGQGLRLIYYSQIVNDFQKGDIAEGYSVSREKKESFPLTVTSAQKNPTAFYLCASSMGGGGLETQYFGPGTRLLVL.

This clone was found a few times. This sequence joins TRBV9 and TRBJ1-3; 7 positions match TRBD1. V lost 3 bases and J lost 3; bases outside the gene matches: 6. From germline, CDR1 is SGDLS and CDR2 YYNGEE. The CDR3 contains 15 residues. CDR3 in DNA: TGTGCCAGCAGCGAGACGACAGGGTTTGGAAACACCATATATTTT. Translated, it gives CASSETTGFGNTIYF.

The V gene is TRBV29-1, the J gene TRBJ1-1; unclear D gene. Trimming removed 5 bases from V and 7 bases from J, with 11 bases in between. CDR3 size: 11 residues. Germline CDR1 and CDR2: SQVTM and ANQGSEA. Here the CDR3 reads CSVYPAHEAFF. Written as DNA, the CDR3 is TGCAGCGTTTATCCCGCCCATGAAGCTTTCTTT.

A word on this clone: The same CDR3 is also encoded by other DNA sequences in this sample. The chain combines TRBV11-3 with TRBJ2-7, with D possibly matching TRBD1 (6 bases). The germline V and J ends were trimmed by 1 base and 2 bases, with 6 bases remaining between them. Germline CDR1 is SGHNT and CDR2 is YENEEA. The CDR3 consists of 13 residues. CDR3 loop: CASSLGTAYEQYF. Written as DNA, the CDR3 is TGTGCCAGCAGCTTAGGGACAGCCTACGAGCAGTACTTC.

V is TRBV7-9 and J is TRBJ2-3, with 8 bases lining up with TRBD1. Germline V gene lookup returns CDR1 SEHNR and CDR2 FQNEAQ (reference sequence). Germline trimming cut 5 bases from V and 0 bases from J; bases unmatched to any gene: 7. The CDR3 extends over 16 amino acids. CDR3: CASSPKDRVSTDTQYF. The CDR3 nucleotides read TGTGCCAGCAGCCCAAAGGACAGGGTGAGCACAGATACGCAGTATTTT. The complete variable domain, with remaining parts taken from reference TRBV7-9 and TRBJ2-3, reads DTGVSQNPRHKITKRGQNVTFRCDPISEHNRLYWYRQTLGQGPEFLTYFQNEAQLEKSRLLSDRFSAERPKGSFSTLEIQRTEQGDSAMYLCASSPKDRVSTDTQYFGPGTRLTVL.

V usage is TRBV7-2 and J usage is TRBJ2-5; D is unclear. V gave up 5 bases and J gave up 0 bases, with 4 bases separating them. Germline CDR1 is SGHTA and CDR2 is FQGNSA. This CDR3 is built from 12 residues. The CDR3, as DNA: TGTGCCAGCAGCCTGTACCAAGAGACCCAGTACTTC. Translating it yields CASSLYQETQYF.

The gene calls are TRBV7-8 and TRBJ2-5, with TRBD1 matching 8 bases. The CDR3 extends over 17 amino acids. CDR1 and CDR2 (germline): SGHVS, FQNEAQ. Losses at the gene ends were 4 bases for V and 1 base for J; bases not matched to a gene: 11. The CDR3 is CASSSPPGTGSQETQYF. The CDR3 DNA follows: TGTGCCAGCAGCTCGCCTCCCGGGACAGGAAGCCAAGAGACCCAGTACTTC. Full variable domain (rest looked up from reference TRBV7-8 and TRBJ2-5): GAGVSQSPRYKVAKRGQDVALRCDPISGHVSLFWYQQALGQGPEFLTYFQNEAQLDKSGLPSDRFFAERPEGSVSTLKIQRTQQEDSAVYLCASSSPPGTGSQETQYFGPGTRLLVL.

The genes are TRBV5-6 and TRBJ1-1; 7 bases line up with TRBD1. CDR1 is SGHDT, CDR2 YYEEEE, per germline. The CDR3 loop spans 14 amino acids. V trimming: 0 bases; J trimming: 5 bases; junction bases outside the gene matches: 4. CDR3 sequence reads: CASSLGAGGTEAFF. In DNA, the CDR3 is TGTGCCAGCAGCTTGGGCGCAGGGGGGACTGAAGCTTTCTTT.

The chain links TRBV5-5 to TRBJ2-1; TRBD1 agrees at 8 bases. The germline V gene has CDR1 SGHKS and CDR2 YYEKEE (reference sequence). The J segment lost 2 bases and the V segment lost 4 bases, leaving 8 bases of the junction unmatched. The CDR3 totals 16 residues. The CDR3 nucleotides read TGTGCCAGCAGCCAACAAGACAGGGGAGCCTACAATGAGCAGTTCTTC. This encodes CASSQQDRGAYNEQFF.

The chain uses TRBV28 and TRBJ1-5; 9 bases are shared with TRBD1. Germline V gives CDR1 MDHEN, CDR2 SYDVKM. This CDR3 has 17 amino acids. The V gene end was trimmed by 3 bases and the J gene end by 0 bases; junction bases not matched to a gene: 6. In nucleotides, the CDR3 is TGTGCCAGCAGTTTCCCGGGACAGGGCCATAGCAATCAGCCCCAGCATTTT. This sequence encodes CASSFPGQGHSNQPQHF.

The chain joins TRBV5-1 to TRBJ2-7; weak D call: TRBD2 (5 bases). V was cut by 4 bases and J by 0 bases, with 11 bases left in between. CDR3 length: 14 amino acids. The germline V gene has CDR1 SGHRS and CDR2 YFSETQ. CDR3 region: CASSPGLVSYEQYF. For the CDR3, the DNA is TGCGCCAGCAGCCCCGGACTCGTCTCCTACGAGCAGTACTTC.

The gene calls are TRBV27 and TRBJ2-3, with D hard to call. The CDR3 extends over 17 amino acids. Trimming left V 6 bases short and J 0 bases short, with 19 bases between. Germline values: CDR1 MNHEY, CDR2 SMNVEV (reference sequence). The CDR3 is CASSPLPVPGSTDTQYF. In DNA form, the CDR3 reads TGTGCCAGCAGCCCCCTCCCCGTGCCGGGCAGCACAGATACGCAGTATTTT.

The gene calls are TRBV7-9 and TRBJ1-2; 8 bases match TRBD1. CDR3 length: 12 residues. Germline-derived CDR1 and CDR2 are SEHNR and FQNEAQ (reference sequence). V gave up 7 bases and J gave up 6 bases; unmatched junction bases: 4. CDR3 amino acids: CASTQGANGYTF. The CDR3 coding sequence is TGTGCCAGCACCCAGGGGGCTAATGGCTACACCTTC.

Notes on this clone: The sample has other DNA sequences that encode this CDR3 too. The genes are TRBV27 and TRBJ2-1; D is unclear. The CDR3 consists of 11 residues. Trimming left V 6 bases short and J 4 bases short, with 4 bases between. Per the germline V gene, CDR1 is MNHEY and CDR2 is SMNVEV (reference sequence). CDR3 region: CASSRYNEQFF. The CDR3 DNA follows: TGTGCCAGCAGCCGATACAATGAGCAGTTCTTC.

This rearrangement joins TRBV7-9 to TRBJ2-2; 7 positions agree with TRBD2. This CDR3 comprises 19 residues. Trimming cost V 3 bases and J 5 bases; bases outside gene matches: 18. Per germline, CDR1 SEHNR and CDR2 FQNEAQ (reference sequence). The CDR3 spells CASSFASLAESLRTGELFF. CDR3 nucleotide sequence: TGTGCCAGCAGCTTCGCCTCCCTAGCGGAGAGTCTGAGAACCGGGGAGCTGTTTTTT.

The chain is built from TRBV30 and TRBJ2-2; unclear D gene. From germline, CDR1 is GTSNPN and CDR2 SVGIG (reference sequence). The CDR3 loop spans 14 amino acids. Trimming took off 1 base at V and 6 bases at J, with 12 bases between the two ends. This chain's CDR3 is CAWSGWTSAGELFF. CDR3 DNA: TGTGCCTGGAGTGGGTGGACCTCAGCCGGGGAGCTGTTTTTT. Combining the CDR3 with reference TRBV30 and TRBJ2-2 gives the whole variable domain SQTIHQWPATLVQPVGSPLSLECTVEGTSNPNLYWYRQAAGRGLQLLFYSVGIGQISSEVPQNLSASRPQDRQFILSSKKLLLSDSGFYLCAWSGWTSAGELFFGEGSRLTVL.

The chain combines TRBV25-1 with TRBJ2-3; D is unresolved. The CDR3 sequence is 14 residues long. V was cut by 4 bases and J by 5 bases, with 13 bases left in between. Looked up from germline, CDR1 is MGHDK and CDR2 is SYGVNS. CDR3 sequence reads: CASSVAAFLDTQYF. The CDR3 bases are TGTGCCAGCAGTGTTGCCGCTTTCCTAGATACGCAGTATTTT.

Remarks on this clone: Distinct nucleotide sequences in the sample also encode this CDR3. The chain recombines TRBV10-1 with TRBJ1-5; no firm D call. This CDR3 spans 13 amino acids. The V gene's germline CDR1 is WNHNN and CDR2 SYGVQD (reference sequence). V dropped 3 bases and J dropped 6 bases, with 9 bases sitting between them. The CDR3 DNA reads as TGCGCCAGCAGTGAAGGCGTCGGTCAGCCCCAGCATTTT. Protein: CASSEGVGQPQHF.

This chain uses TRBV6-1 with TRBJ1-1; D remains unclear. Between the trimmed V and J ends, which lost 4 bases and 0 bases, there was a span of 12 bases. The CDR3 is 15 amino acids. CDR1 and CDR2 from the germline V gene are MNHNS and SASEGT. The CDR3 protein is CASSAMRTMNTEAFF. The CDR3 DNA sequence: TGTGCCAGCAGTGCGATGAGGACGATGAACACTGAAGCTTTCTTT.

V gene TRBV5-1 combines with J gene TRBJ2-1, with 11 bases matching TRBD2. This CDR3 region has 20 residues. CDR1 is SGHRS, CDR2 YFSETQ, per germline. Trimming at V came to 1 base and at J to 7 bases, leaving 19 bases not matched to a gene. CDR3 region: CASSLLGQGIGPSGRNEQFF. The CDR3 DNA reads TGCGCCAGCAGCTTGTTAGGACAGGGGATCGGGCCTAGCGGGAGGAATGAGCAGTTCTTC.

The chain has TRBV11-2 and TRBJ1-4; D might be TRBD1 (5 bases). CDR1 is SGHAT and CDR2 is FQNNGV in the germline V gene. The ends were cut back, 1 base at V and 5 bases at J, with 14 bases in the middle. CDR3 length equals 16 residues. CDR3 amino acids: CASSLGVSKGNEKLFF. The CDR3 coding sequence is TGTGCCAGCAGCTTAGGAGTTTCCAAGGGGAATGAAAAACTGTTTTTT. Supplemented by reference TRBV11-2 and TRBJ1-4, the full variable domain reads EAGVAQSPRYKIIEKRQSVAFWCNPISGHATLYWYQQILGQGPKLLIQFQNNGVVDDSQLPKDRFSAERLKGVDSTLKIQPAKLEDSAVYLCASSLGVSKGNEKLFFGSGTQLSVL.

The gene calls are TRBV29-1 and TRBJ1-4, with 9 bases aligning to TRBD1. CDR3 length: 13 amino acids. Germline CDR1 reads SQVTM; CDR2 reads ANQGSEA. After removal of 6 bases from V and 7 bases from J, the junction contained 6 bases not matched to a gene. CDR3 loop: CSVRGQGSEKLFF. The CDR3 DNA sequence: TGCAGCGTACGGGGACAGGGAAGTGAAAAACTGTTTTTT.

This chain joins TRBV2 and TRBJ2-7, with a weak D call TRBD2 (5 bases). V gave up 7 bases and J gave up 1 base, with 17 bases separating them. Germline assignment: CDR1 SNHLY and CDR2 FYNNEI. The CDR3 spans 15 residues. This CDR3 reads CASTRGPQKSYEQYF. The CDR3 nucleotides are TGTGCCAGCACGAGAGGGCCCCAAAAATCCTACGAGCAGTACTTC. Full variable domain (missing parts from reference TRBV2 and TRBJ2-7): EPEVTQTPSHQVTQMGQEVILRCVPISNHLYFYWYRQILGQKVEFLVSFYNNEISEKSEIFDDQFSVERPDGSNFTLKIRSTKLEDSAMYFCASTRGPQKSYEQYFGPGTRLTVT.

The rearrangement joins TRBV7-8 to TRBJ2-2; 8 bases line up with TRBD2. From germline, CDR1 is SGHVS and CDR2 FQNEAQ. CDR3 length: 17 residues. With 4 bases clipped from V and 4 bases from J, the junction kept 11 bases outside the gene matches. Written as DNA, the CDR3 is TGTGCCAGCAGCTCCCCCGGTCTAGCGGGCGGCACCGGGGAGCTGTTTTTT. This sequence encodes CASSSPGLAGGTGELFF.

The chain employs TRBV21-1 and TRBJ2-7; the table's D call, TRBD1, has no DNA check behind it. TRBV21-1 is a pseudogene locus. This CDR3 contains 18 residues. The CDR3 DNA reads TGTGCCAGCAGCGGACAGGGGACAGGGGTTCGTGGGAAATACGAGCAGTACTTC. Its protein is CASSGQGTGVRGKYEQYF.

This rearrangement joins TRBV14 to TRBJ2-3; TRBD2 matches 9 bases. This CDR3 is 15 amino acids long. Germline CDR1 and CDR2: SGHDN and FVKESK. The junction had 9 bases not matched to a gene; V was cut back by 6 bases and J by 5 bases. DNA for the CDR3: TGTGCCAGCAGTGTGACTAGCGGCTTAAGAGATACGCAGTATTTT. Protein product: CASSVTSGLRDTQYF.